This entry features one T cell receptor beta chain sequence. The antigen is unknown. Deletions cut 5 bases from V and 4 bases from J, with 12 bases between. Germline V gives CDR1 PRHDT, CDR2 FYEKMQ (reference sequence). The CDR3 is 14 residues long. This sample stems from a study of cytomegalovirus exposure and HLA in healthy donors. The study, taken as a whole, reports: A later analysis found TCR association rates differed by HLA locus, highest for DRB1 and lowest for HLA-C. A few of the chains that were CMV-associated were confirmed in vitro to be specific for CMV antigens.

The PCR employed 60 Vbeta primers together with 13 Jbeta primers. Libraries were prepared by immunoSEQ multiplex PCR; TCRdb keeps only in-frame clonotypes and omits some of them. The sample yields about 160,000 clones, roughly nine tenths seen once. The sequenced sample was PBMCs. The gene calls are TRBV13 and TRBJ2-1; possibly TRBD2 for D (5 bases). This TCR came from a woman in her thirties in good health and CMV-seronegative. The CDR3 nucleotides read TGTGCCAGCAGCCGCCGGGATCCTTACAATGAGCAGTTCTTC. As protein: CASSRRDPYNEQFF.